A single sample gave rise to the 23 T cell receptor beta chains below, sequenced in a study of blood T cells in healthy people across ages (dated by TCRdb to between 2014 and 2017). Library method: 5' RACE. The instrument given in TCRdb is Illumina HiSeq 2500. A second PCR of about 6 to 12 cycles was run with a J-beta primer mix and a sample-barcoded 5' primer. TCRdb reran the public reads through fastp at Q25 and MiXCR, keeping productive beta chains. Every entry covers one CDR3 protein and lists the most common genes and DNA from its rows. The sample records hundreds of thousands of distinct CDR3 sequences, 20% to 25% of which are singletons. The ten largest clones add up to more than 3% of the sample. Sequencing was done on a sample of blood. The receptor source for this set is a man aged 70-80 years in good health.

This sequence joins TRBV19 and TRBJ2-2; the match to TRBD1 covers 9 bases. The trim removed 8 bases at V and 3 bases at J, leaving 7 bases unmatched. The CDR3 totals 15 residues. CDR1 and CDR2 from the germline V gene are LNHDA and SQIVND (reference sequence). CDR3 in amino acids: CASDRGVWDTGELFF. CDR3 nucleotide sequence: TGTGCCAGTGACAGGGGGGTGTGGGACACCGGGGAGCTGTTTTTT.

This sequence joins TRBV6-2 or TRBV6-3 and TRBJ1-2, with unresolved D. V was trimmed by 4 bases and J by 4 bases, leaving 7 bases between them. Germline loops: CDR1 MNHEY, CDR2 SVGEGT. The CDR3 spans 12 residues. CDR3 bases: TGTGCCAGCAGTTTGTACCGCTATGGCTACACCTTC. Translated: CASSLYRYGYTF.

This chain joins TRBV11-2 and TRBJ2-5; 9 nucleotides align to TRBD2. V shed 5 bases and J 4 bases; nucleotides not matched to a gene: 14. Germline V gene lookup returns CDR1 SGHAT and CDR2 FQNNGV. The CDR3 is 17 residues long. For the CDR3, the DNA is TGTGCCAGCAGCCCGTACGTGGCGGGAGGGCCTGGAGAGACCCAGTACTTC. Amino acids: CASSPYVAGGPGETQYF.

The rearrangement links TRBV5-1 to TRBJ2-5, with 7 bases that match TRBD1. The assigned J gene may be wrong: the sequence end matches TRBJ2-1 better. CDR1 is SGHRS and CDR2 is YFSETQ in the germline V gene. The CDR3 totals 13 residues. The CDR3 nucleotides are TGCGCCAGCAGCCTGGGACAGACCGCTGAGCAGTTCTTC. It encodes CASSLGQTAEQFF.

There are a few counts of this clonotype. V and J are TRBV5-5 and TRBJ1-1, with D possibly matching TRBD1 (5 bases). V was trimmed by 1 base and J by 4 bases, leaving 14 bases between them. The CDR3 covers 15 residues. In germline, CDR1 is SGHKS, CDR2 YYEKEE (reference sequence). CDR3 amino acids: CASSLSHGAGTEAFF. CDR3 bases: TGTGCCAGCAGCTTGTCACATGGGGCAGGCACTGAAGCTTTCTTT.

This clonotype was found many times. In this CDR3 the conserved last residue, phenylalanine or tryptophan, is missing, so a read error is likely. It is unclear where the CDR3 begins or ends on the DNA, so no DNA is shown, and the CDR3 is as TCRdb lists it. This CDR3 is CASSLIHLKSI. J is TRBJ2-7 and V is TRBV27. The V gene's germline CDR1 is MNHEY and CDR2 SMNVEV (reference sequence). Inclusive of both ends, the CDR3 amounts to 11 amino acids.

This clonotype was seen only a few times. The chain has TRBV15 and TRBJ1-4; D call uncertain. V was pared by 1 base and J by 7 bases, with 10 bases between. The CDR3 extends over 14 amino acids. Germline values: CDR1 LNHNV, CDR2 YYDKDF (reference sequence). The CDR3 bases are TGTGCCACCAGCAGAGGGGATGCGGGTGAAAAACTGTTTTTT. Protein: CATSRGDAGEKLFF.

Remarks on this clonotype: This may stem from a read error, because a much larger clone lies one nucleotide away. V is TRBV20-1 and J is TRBJ2-4, with D perhaps being TRBD1 or TRBD2 (5 bases each). The V gene's germline CDR1 is DFQATT and CDR2 SNEGSKA (reference sequence). This CDR3 contains 15 residues. Here the CDR3 reads CGASYPGRSKNIQYF. CDR3 in DNA: TGCGGTGCTAGTTATCCGGGGCGCTCGAAAAACATTCAGTACTTC.

The genes are TRBV6-2 or TRBV6-3 and TRBJ2-5; the D gene is possibly TRBD2 (6 bases). V lost 0 bases and J 7 bases, leaving 12 bases between the germline ends. From germline, CDR1 is MNHEY and CDR2 SVGEGT. The CDR3 spans 14 residues. CDR3 coding DNA: TGTGCCAGCAGTTACTCGTCTAGCGTAGGGACCCAGTACTTC. Encoded protein: CASSYSSSVGTQYF.

This clonotype was picked up a small number of times. The chain carries TRBV5-4 and TRBJ2-1; the match to TRBD2 covers 8 bases. The CDR3 spans 16 residues. Trimming removed 4 bases from V and 2 bases from J; junction bases left unmatched: 8. Germline lookup yields CDR1 SGHNT and CDR2 YYREEE (reference sequence). Here the CDR3 DNA reads TGTGCCAGCAGCCCTGACGGGGGGGTCGCCTACAATGAGCAGTTCTTC. Its protein product is CASSPDGGVAYNEQFF.

The table lists this clonotype with a few counts. This chain connects TRBV19 to TRBJ2-3; TRBD2 aligns across 10 bases. V shed 2 bases and J 0 bases; nucleotides not matched to a gene: 17. The CDR3 has 21 residues. CDR1 and CDR2 (germline): LNHDA, SQIVND (reference sequence). The CDR3 nucleotides read TGTGCCAGTAGTATACCCAGGACTAGCGGCGGAGCACGGCGGAGCACAGATACGCAGTATTTT. Translating it yields CASSIPRTSGGARRSTDTQYF.

This clonotype was counted many times. This CDR3 reads CASSWGTPQETQYF. For the CDR3, the DNA is TGCGCCAGCAGCTGGGGGACTCCCCAAGAGACCCAGTACTTC. The V gene is TRBV5-1, the J gene TRBJ2-5; TRBD2 is a possible D gene (6 bases). Per the germline V gene, CDR1 is SGHRS and CDR2 is YFSETQ. V dropped 3 bases and J dropped 1 base, with 10 bases sitting between them. The CDR3 spans 14 residues.

In its sample, this clonotype was seen a few times. The chain joins TRBV5-1 to TRBJ2-1; 10 nucleotides agree with TRBD2. V dropped 5 bases and J dropped 7; count of bases not matched to a gene: 6. The CDR3 has 14 residues. Germline V gene lookup returns CDR1 SGHRS and CDR2 YFSETQ. CDR3 amino acids: CASRDLAGVNEQFF. CDR3 sequence (DNA): TGCGCCAGCAGGGATCTAGCGGGAGTAAATGAGCAGTTCTTC.

The chain recombines TRBV10-3 with TRBJ2-3, with D uncertain. The germline CDR1 and CDR2 sequences are ENHRY and SYGVKD. The CDR3 runs 13 residues. Trimming cost V 5 bases and J 5 bases, with 11 bases left between them. Written as DNA, the CDR3 is TGTGCCATCAGTCCAGTCAGTGGAGATACGCAGTATTTT. Translating it yields CAISPVSGDTQYF.

Concerning this clonotype: Possible read error: a much larger clone is one base away. The chain uses TRBV12-3 or TRBV12-4 and TRBJ2-7; 11 bases agree with TRBD2. The CDR3 sequence is 17 residues long. In nucleotides, the CDR3 is TGTGCCAGCAGTCGAATGGAACTAGCGGGGGATACCTACGAGCACTACTTC. Amino acids: CASSRMELAGDTYEHYF.

This rearrangement joins TRBV20-1 to TRBJ2-7; 7 nucleotides line up with TRBD2. V was pared by 5 bases and J by 3 bases, with 7 bases of the junction left unmatched. Germline loops: CDR1 DFQATT, CDR2 SNEGSKA (reference sequence). This CDR3 is 13 amino acids long. In DNA, the CDR3 is TGCAGTGCTGCTAGCGGAGAAATCTACGAGCAGTACTTC. Translated, it gives CSAASGEIYEQYF.

This clonotype has only a few counts. The genes are TRBV5-1 and TRBJ2-1, with TRBD1 as a possible D gene (5 bases). The CDR3 is 16 residues long. Trimming cost V 1 base and J 0 bases, with 11 bases left between them. Germline V CDR1 and CDR2: SGHRS, YFSETQ. The CDR3 nucleotides read TGCGCCAGCAGCTTGTTAGGGGAACCCTCCTACAATGAGCAGTTCTTC. Amino acid sequence: CASSLLGEPSYNEQFF. The complete variable domain, with remaining parts taken from reference TRBV5-1 and TRBJ2-1, reads KAGVTQTPRYLIKTRGQQVTLSCSPISGHRSVSWYQQTPGQGLQFLFEYFSETQRNKGNFPGRFSGRQFSNSRSEMNVSTLELGDSALYLCASSLLGEPSYNEQFFGPGTRLTVL.

This chain links TRBV10-3 with TRBJ1-1; D not certain. The CDR3 length is 14 residues. The V and J ends lost 2 bases and 3 bases respectively, with 10 bases between them. Germline V gene lookup returns CDR1 ENHRY and CDR2 SYGVKD. This CDR3 is CAISEQEGDTEAFF. In DNA, the CDR3 is TGTGCCATCAGTGAGCAAGAAGGAGACACTGAAGCTTTCTTT.

A few counts support this clonotype. This chain uses TRBV29-1 with TRBJ2-3; no firm D call. Germline CDR1 and CDR2: SQVTM and ANQGSEA. Trimming removed 5 bases at V and 0 bases at J, with 9 bases between. The CDR3 spans 13 residues. CDR3 DNA: TGCAGCGTTACTGGCGGCAGCACAGATACGCAGTATTTT. It specifies CSVTGGSTDTQYF.

This clonotype was counted at least ten times. The chain is built from TRBV7-2 and TRBJ2-1; D may be TRBD1 (5 bases). The germline V gene has CDR1 SGHTA and CDR2 FQGNSA. The CDR3 length is 15 residues. Trimming cost V 2 bases and J 5 bases, with 13 bases left between them. The CDR3 here is CASSLRGRKHNEQFF. CDR3 bases: TGTGCCAGCAGCTTAAGGGGCAGAAAACACAATGAGCAGTTCTTC.

This clonotype was seen a handful of times. J is TRBJ2-1 and V is TRBV15; maybe TRBD1 (5 bases). In germline, CDR1 is LNHNV, CDR2 YYDKDF (reference sequence). There are 13 residues in the CDR3. V lost 1 base and J lost 9, with 10 bases in between. The CDR3 sequence is CATSRVIQGEQFF. The CDR3 coding sequence is TGTGCCACCAGCAGAGTGATCCAGGGTGAGCAGTTCTTC.

The chain couples TRBV12-3 or TRBV12-4 to TRBJ1-1; 7 bases are a match to TRBD1. Germline trimming cut 4 bases from V and 0 bases from J; bases unmatched to any gene: 5. CDR3 length: 15 amino acids. Written as DNA, the CDR3 is TGTGCCAGCAGTTCTCCGACAGGGCTGAACACTGAAGCTTTCTTT. Translation gives CASSSPTGLNTEAFF.

The V gene is TRBV5-1, the J gene TRBJ2-1, with TRBD2 matching 11 bases. Germline V gene lookup returns CDR1 SGHRS and CDR2 YFSETQ. Germline trimming cut 4 bases from V and 0 bases from J; bases unmatched to any gene: 6. CDR3 size: 17 residues. This CDR3 is CASSRGTSGNSYNEQFF. In DNA form, the CDR3 reads TGCGCCAGCAGCAGAGGGACTAGCGGTAACTCCTACAATGAGCAGTTCTTC. Filled out from reference TRBV5-1 and TRBJ2-1, the complete variable domain reads KAGVTQTPRYLIKTRGQQVTLSCSPISGHRSVSWYQQTPGQGLQFLFEYFSETQRNKGNFPGRFSGRQFSNSRSEMNVSTLELGDSALYLCASSRGTSGNSYNEQFFGPGTRLTVL.